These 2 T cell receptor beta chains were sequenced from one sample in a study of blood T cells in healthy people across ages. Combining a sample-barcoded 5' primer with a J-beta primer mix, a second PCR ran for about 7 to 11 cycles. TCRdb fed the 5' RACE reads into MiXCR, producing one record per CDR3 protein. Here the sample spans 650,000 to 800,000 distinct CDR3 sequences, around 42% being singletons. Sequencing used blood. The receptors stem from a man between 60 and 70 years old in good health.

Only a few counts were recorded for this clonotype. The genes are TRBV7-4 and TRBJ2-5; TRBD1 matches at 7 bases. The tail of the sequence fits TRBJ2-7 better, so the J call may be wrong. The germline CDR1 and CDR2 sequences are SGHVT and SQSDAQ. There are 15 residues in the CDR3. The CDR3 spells CASSGAGTVRDEQYF. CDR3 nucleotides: TGTGCCAGCAGCGGCGCCGGGACAGTTCGGGACGAGCAGTACTTC.

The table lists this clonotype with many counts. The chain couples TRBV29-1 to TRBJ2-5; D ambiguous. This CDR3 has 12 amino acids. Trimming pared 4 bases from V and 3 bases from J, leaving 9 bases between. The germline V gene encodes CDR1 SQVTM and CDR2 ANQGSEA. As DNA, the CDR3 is TGCAGCGTTGCCCAGCGTGAAGAGACCCAGTACTTC. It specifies CSVAQREETQYF.